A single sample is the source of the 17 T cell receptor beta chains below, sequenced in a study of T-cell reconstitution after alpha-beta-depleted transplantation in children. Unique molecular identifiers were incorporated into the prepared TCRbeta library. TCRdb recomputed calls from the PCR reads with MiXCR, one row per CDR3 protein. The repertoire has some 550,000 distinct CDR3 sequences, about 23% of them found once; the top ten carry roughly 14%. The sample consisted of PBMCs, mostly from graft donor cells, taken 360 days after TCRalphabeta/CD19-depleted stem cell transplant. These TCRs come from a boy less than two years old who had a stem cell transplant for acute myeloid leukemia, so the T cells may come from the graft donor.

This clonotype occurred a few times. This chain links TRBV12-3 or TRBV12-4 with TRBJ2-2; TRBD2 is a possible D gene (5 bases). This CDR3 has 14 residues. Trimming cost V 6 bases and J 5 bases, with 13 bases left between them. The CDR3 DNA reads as TGTGCCAGCAGCTGGGGAGTCCCTACCGGGGAGCTGTTTTTT. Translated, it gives CASSWGVPTGELFF.

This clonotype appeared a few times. The CDR3 DNA sequence: TGTGCCAGCAGTTTTTATTTCTGGGACAGGGGCCCCGATTATGGCTACACCTTC. Its protein is CASSFYFWDRGPDYGYTF. The rearrangement joins TRBV12-3 or TRBV12-4 to TRBJ1-2, with TRBD1 identical over 10 bases. The CDR3 runs to 18 residues. The junction had 15 bases not matched to a gene; V was cut back by 3 bases and J by 5 bases.

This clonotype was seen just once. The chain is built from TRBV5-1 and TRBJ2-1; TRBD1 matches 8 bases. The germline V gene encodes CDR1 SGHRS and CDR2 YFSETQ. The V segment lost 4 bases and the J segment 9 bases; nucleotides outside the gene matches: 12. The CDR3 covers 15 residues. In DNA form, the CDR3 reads TGCGCCAGCAGCCCACAGACAGGGGCGATGGGTGAGCAGTTCTTC. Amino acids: CASSPQTGAMGEQFF.

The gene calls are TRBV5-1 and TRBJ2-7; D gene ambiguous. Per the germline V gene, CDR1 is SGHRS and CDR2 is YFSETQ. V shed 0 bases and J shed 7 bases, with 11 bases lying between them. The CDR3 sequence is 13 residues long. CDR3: CASSLAGVGEQYF. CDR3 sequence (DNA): TGCGCCAGCAGCTTGGCTGGGGTAGGGGAGCAGTACTTC. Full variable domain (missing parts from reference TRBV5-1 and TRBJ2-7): KAGVTQTPRYLIKTRGQQVTLSCSPISGHRSVSWYQQTPGQGLQFLFEYFSETQRNKGNFPGRFSGRQFSNSRSEMNVSTLELGDSALYLCASSLAGVGEQYFGPGTRLTVT.

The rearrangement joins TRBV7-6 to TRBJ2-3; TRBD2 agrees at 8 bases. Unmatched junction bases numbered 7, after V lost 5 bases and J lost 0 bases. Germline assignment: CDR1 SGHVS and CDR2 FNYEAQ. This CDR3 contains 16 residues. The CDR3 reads CASSAAGTRSTDTQYF. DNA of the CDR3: TGTGCCAGCAGCGCCGCCGGGACTAGGAGCACAGATACGCAGTATTTT.

The CDR3 loop is CSFPDARYGYTF. Written as DNA, the CDR3 is TGCAGTTTTCCTGACGCGAGATATGGCTACACCTTC. The gene calls are TRBV20-1 and TRBJ1-2, with unresolved D. The CDR3 is 12 amino acids. Germline assignment: CDR1 DFQATT and CDR2 SNEGSKA (reference sequence). Deletions cut 8 bases from V and 5 bases from J, with 15 bases between.

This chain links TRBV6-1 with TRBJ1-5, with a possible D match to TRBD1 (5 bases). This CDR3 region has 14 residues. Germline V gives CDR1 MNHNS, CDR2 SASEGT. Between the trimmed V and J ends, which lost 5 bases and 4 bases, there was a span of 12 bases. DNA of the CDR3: TGTGCCAGCAGTAAGGGGAGGGAAAATCAGCCCCAGCATTTT. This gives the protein CASSKGRENQPQHF.

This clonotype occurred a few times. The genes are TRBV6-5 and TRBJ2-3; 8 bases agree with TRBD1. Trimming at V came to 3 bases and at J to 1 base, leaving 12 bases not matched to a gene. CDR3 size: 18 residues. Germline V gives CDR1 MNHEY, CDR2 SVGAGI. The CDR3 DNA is TGTGCCAGCAGTTATGGTTCTTCCGGGACAGGTGGCACAGATACGCAGTATTTT. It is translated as CASSYGSSGTGGTDTQYF.

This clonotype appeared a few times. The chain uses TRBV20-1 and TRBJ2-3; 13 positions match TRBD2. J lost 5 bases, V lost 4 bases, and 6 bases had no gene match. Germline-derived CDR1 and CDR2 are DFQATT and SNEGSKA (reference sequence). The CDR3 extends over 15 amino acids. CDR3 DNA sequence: TGCAGTGCTATGGGACTAGCGGGGCCCTTAGATACGCAGTATTTT. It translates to CSAMGLAGPLDTQYF.

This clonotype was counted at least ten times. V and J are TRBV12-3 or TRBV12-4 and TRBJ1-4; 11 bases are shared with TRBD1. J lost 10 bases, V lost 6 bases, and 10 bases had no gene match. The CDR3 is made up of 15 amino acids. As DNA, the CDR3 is TGTGCCAGCAGCCCCGGTCCGGGACAGGGGGTAAAACTGTTTTTT. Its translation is CASSPGPGQGVKLFF.

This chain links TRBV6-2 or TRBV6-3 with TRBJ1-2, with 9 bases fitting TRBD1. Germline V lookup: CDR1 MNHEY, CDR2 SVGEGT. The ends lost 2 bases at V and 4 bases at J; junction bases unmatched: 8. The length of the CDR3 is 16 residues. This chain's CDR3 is CASSYTGTGSRYGYTF. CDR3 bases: TGTGCCAGCAGTTACACGGGGACAGGGAGCCGCTATGGCTACACCTTC.

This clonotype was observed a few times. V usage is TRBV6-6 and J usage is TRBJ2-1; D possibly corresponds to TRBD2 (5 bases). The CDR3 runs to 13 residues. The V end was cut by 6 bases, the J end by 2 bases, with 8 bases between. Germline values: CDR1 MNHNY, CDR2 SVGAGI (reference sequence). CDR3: CASRLLAYNEQFF. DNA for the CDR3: TGTGCCAGCAGATTACTAGCCTACAATGAGCAGTTCTTC.

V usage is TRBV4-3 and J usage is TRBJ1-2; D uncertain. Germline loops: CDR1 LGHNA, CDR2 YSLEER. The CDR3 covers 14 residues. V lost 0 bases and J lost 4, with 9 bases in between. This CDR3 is CASSQDRSLYGYTF. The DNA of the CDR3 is TGCGCCAGCAGCCAAGATCGATCCCTCTATGGCTACACCTTC.

CDR3: CAISESVAGPLREQFF. The CDR3 nucleotides read TGTGCCATCAGTGAGTCGGTAGCGGGCCCTCTACGGGAGCAGTTCTTC. The V call is TRBV10-3, the J call TRBJ2-1; 7 bases agree with TRBD2. J lost 10 bases, V lost 0 bases, and 12 bases had no gene match. The CDR3 totals 16 residues. Germline V CDR1 and CDR2: ENHRY, SYGVKD.

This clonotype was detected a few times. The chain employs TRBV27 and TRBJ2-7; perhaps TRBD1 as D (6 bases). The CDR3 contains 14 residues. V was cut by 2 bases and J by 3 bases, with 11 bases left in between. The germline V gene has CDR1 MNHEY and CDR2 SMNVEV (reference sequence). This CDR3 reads CASSLKGGHYEQYV. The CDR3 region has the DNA TGTGCCAGCAGTTTAAAAGGGGGACACTACGAGCAGTACGTC.

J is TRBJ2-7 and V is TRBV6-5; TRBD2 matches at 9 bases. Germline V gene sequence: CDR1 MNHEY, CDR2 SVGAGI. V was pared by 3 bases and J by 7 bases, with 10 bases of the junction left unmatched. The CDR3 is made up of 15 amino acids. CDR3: CASSYSQGTSWEQYF. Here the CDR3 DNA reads TGTGCCAGCAGTTATTCACAAGGGACTAGCTGGGAGCAGTACTTC.

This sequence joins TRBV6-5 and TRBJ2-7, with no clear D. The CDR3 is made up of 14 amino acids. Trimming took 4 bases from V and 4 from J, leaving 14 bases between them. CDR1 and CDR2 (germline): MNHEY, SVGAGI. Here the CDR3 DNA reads TGTGCCAGCAGTTCGGCAGCTAAAATTTACGAGCAGTACGTC. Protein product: CASSSAAKIYEQYV.